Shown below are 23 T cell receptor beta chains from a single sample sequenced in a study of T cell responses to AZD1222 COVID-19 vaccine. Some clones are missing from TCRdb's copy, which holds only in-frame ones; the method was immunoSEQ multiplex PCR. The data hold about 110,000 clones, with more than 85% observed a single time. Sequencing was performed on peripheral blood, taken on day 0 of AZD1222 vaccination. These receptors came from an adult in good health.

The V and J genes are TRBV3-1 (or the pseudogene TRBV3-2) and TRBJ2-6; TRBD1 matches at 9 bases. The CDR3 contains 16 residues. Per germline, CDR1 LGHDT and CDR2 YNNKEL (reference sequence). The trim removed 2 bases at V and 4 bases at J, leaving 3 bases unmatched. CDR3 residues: CASSQRTGVGANVLTF. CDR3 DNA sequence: TGTGCCAGCAGCCAACGGACAGGGGTCGGGGCCAACGTCCTGACTTTC.

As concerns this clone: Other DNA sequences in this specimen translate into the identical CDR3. The CDR3 loop reads CASSLDRNTEAFF. CDR3 nucleotides: TGTGCCAGCAGCTTGGACAGGAACACTGAAGCTTTCTTT. The chain employs TRBV11-1 and TRBJ1-1; D possibly corresponds to TRBD1 (6 bases). This CDR3 comprises 13 residues. Trimming stripped 3 bases from V and 1 base from J, with 6 bases between. The V gene's germline CDR1 is SGHAT and CDR2 FQDESV (reference sequence).

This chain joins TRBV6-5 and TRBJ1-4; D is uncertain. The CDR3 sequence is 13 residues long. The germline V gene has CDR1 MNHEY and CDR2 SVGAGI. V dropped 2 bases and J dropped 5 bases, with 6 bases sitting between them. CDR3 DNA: TGTGCCAGCAGTTACGACACCAATGAAAAACTGTTTTTT. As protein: CASSYDTNEKLFF.

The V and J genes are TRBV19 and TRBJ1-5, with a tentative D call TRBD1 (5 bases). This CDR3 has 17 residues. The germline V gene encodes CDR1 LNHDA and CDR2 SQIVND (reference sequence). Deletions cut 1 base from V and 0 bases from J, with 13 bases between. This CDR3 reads CASSIGQGSGSNQPQHF. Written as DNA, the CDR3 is TGTGCCAGTAGTATAGGGCAGGGCTCGGGTAGCAATCAGCCCCAGCATTTT.

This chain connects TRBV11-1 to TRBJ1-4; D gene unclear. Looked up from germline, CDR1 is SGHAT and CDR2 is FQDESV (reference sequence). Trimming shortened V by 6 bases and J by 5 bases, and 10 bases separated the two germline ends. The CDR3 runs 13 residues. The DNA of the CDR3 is TGTGCCAGCAGACGAGGATCCAATGAAAAACTGTTTTTT. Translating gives CASRRGSNEKLFF.

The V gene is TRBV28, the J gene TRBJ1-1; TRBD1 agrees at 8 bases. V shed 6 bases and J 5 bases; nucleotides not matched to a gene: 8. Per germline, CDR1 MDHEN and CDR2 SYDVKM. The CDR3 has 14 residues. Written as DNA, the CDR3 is TGTGCCAGCAGCCCTTGGACAGGGAAGACTGAAGCTTTCTTT. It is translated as CASSPWTGKTEAFF.

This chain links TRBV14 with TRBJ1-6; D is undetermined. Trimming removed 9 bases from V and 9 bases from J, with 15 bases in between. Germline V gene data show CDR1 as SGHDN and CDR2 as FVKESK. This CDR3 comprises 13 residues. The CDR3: CASRGTEGSPLHF. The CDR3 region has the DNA TGTGCCAGTCGTGGAACAGAGGGTTCACCCCTCCACTTT. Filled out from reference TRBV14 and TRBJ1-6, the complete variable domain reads EAGVTQFPSHSVIEKGQTVTLRCDPISGHDNLYWYRRVMGKEIKFLLHFVKESKQDESGMPNNRFLAERTGGTYSTLKVQPAELEDSGVYFCASRGTEGSPLHFGNGTRLTVT.

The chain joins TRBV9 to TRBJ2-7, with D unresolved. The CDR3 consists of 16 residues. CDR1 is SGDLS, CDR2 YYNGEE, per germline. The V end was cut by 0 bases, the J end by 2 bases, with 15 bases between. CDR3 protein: CASSVGPLGGTYEQYF. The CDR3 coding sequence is TGTGCCAGCAGCGTAGGTCCCCTTGGCGGAACCTACGAGCAGTACTTC.

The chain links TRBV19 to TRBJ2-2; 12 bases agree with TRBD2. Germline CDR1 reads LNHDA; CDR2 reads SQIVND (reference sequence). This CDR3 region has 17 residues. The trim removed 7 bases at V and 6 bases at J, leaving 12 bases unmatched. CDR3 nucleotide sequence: TGTGCCAGTACACGATTAGGGACTAGCGGGCTAGCCGGGGAGCTGTTTTTT. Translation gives CASTRLGTSGLAGELFF.

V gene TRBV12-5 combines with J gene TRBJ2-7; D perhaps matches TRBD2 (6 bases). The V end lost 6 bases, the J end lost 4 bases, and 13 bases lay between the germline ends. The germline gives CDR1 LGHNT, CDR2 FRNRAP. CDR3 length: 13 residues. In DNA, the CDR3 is TGTGCTAGTGGCCCCCGCGGGGATTACGAGCAGTACTTC. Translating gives CASGPRGDYEQYF. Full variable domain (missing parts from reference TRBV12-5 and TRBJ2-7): DARVTQTPRHKVTEMGQEVTMRCQPILGHNTVFWYRQTMMQGLELLAYFRNRAPLDDSGMPKDRFSAEMPDATLATLKIQPSEPRDSAVYFCASGPRGDYEQYFGPGTRLTVT.

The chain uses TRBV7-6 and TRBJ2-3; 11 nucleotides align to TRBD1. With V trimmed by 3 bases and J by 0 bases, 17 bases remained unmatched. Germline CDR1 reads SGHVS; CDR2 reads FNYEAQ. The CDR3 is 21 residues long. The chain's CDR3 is CASSFSYWTGGLGGSTDTQYF. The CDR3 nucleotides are TGTGCCAGCAGCTTCTCATACTGGACAGGGGGCCTTGGAGGGAGCACAGATACGCAGTATTTT.

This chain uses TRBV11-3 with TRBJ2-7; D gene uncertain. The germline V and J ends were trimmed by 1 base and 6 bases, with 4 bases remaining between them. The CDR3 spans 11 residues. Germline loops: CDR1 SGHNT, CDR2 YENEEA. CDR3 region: CASSLVGEQYF. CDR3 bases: TGTGCCAGCAGCTTAGTTGGCGAGCAGTACTTC. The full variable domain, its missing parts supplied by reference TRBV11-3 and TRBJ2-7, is EAGVVQSPRYKIIEKKQPVAFWCNPISGHNTLYWYLQNLGQGPELLIRYENEEAVDDSQLPKDRFSAERLKGVDSTLKIQPAELGDSAVYLCASSLVGEQYFGPGTRLTVT.

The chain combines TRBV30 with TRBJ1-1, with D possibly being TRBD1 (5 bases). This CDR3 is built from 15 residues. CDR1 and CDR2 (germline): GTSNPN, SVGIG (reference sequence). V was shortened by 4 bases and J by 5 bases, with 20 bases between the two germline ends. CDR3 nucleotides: TGTGCCTGGACTCATCAGGGCTGGTCGAGGACTGAAGCTTTCTTT. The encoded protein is CAWTHQGWSRTEAFF.

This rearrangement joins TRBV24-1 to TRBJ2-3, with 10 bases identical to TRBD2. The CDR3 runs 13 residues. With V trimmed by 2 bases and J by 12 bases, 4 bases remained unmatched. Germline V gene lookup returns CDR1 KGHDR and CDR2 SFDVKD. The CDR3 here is CATSDSTSGVQYF. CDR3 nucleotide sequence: TGTGCCACCAGTGATTCTACTAGCGGGGTTCAGTATTTT.

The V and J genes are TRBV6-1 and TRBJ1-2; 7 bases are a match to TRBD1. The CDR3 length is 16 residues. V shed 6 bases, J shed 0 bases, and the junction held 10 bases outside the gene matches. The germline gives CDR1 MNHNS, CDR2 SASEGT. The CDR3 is CASREYFQGANYGYTF. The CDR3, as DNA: TGTGCCAGCAGGGAATATTTCCAGGGGGCTAACTATGGCTACACCTTC.

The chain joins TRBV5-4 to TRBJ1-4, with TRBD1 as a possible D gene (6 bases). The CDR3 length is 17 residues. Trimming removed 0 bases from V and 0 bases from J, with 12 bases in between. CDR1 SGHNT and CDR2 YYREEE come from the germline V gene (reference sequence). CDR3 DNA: TGTGCCAGCAGCTTGGATGGGGGGGCGGCAACTAATGAAAAACTGTTTTTT. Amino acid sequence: CASSLDGGAATNEKLFF. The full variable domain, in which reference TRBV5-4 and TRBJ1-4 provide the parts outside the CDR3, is ETGVTQSPTHLIKTRGQQVTLRCSSQSGHNTVSWYQQALGQGPQFIFQYYREEENGRGNFPPRFSGLQFPNYSSELNVNALELDDSALYLCASSLDGGAATNEKLFFGSGTQLSVL.

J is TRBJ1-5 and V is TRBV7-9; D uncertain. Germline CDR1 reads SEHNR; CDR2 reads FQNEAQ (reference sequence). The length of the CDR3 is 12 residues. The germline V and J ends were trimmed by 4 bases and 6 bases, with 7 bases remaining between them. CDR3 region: CASSSLSQPQHF. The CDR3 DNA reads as TGTGCCAGCAGCTCCCTTAGTCAGCCCCAGCATTTT. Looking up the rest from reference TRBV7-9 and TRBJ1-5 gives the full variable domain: DTGVSQNPRHKITKRGQNVTFRCDPISEHNRLYWYRQTLGQGPEFLTYFQNEAQLEKSRLLSDRFSAERPKGSFSTLEIQRTEQGDSAMYLCASSSLSQPQHFGDGTRLSIL.

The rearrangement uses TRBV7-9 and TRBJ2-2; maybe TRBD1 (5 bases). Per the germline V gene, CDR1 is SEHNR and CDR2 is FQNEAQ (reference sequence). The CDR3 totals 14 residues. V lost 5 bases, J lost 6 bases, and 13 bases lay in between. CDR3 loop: CASSKTPGPGELFF. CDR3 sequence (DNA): TGTGCCAGCAGCAAAACCCCAGGGCCCGGGGAGCTGTTTTTT. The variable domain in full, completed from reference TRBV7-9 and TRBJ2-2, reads DTGVSQNPRHKITKRGQNVTFRCDPISEHNRLYWYRQTLGQGPEFLTYFQNEAQLEKSRLLSDRFSAERPKGSFSTLEIQRTEQGDSAMYLCASSKTPGPGELFFGEGSRLTVL.

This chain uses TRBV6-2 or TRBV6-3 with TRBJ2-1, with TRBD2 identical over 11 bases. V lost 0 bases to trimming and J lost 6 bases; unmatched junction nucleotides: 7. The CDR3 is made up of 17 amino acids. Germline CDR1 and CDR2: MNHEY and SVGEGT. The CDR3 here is CASSYSVLGLAANEQFF. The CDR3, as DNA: TGTGCCAGCAGTTACTCGGTACTGGGACTAGCGGCCAATGAGCAGTTCTTC.

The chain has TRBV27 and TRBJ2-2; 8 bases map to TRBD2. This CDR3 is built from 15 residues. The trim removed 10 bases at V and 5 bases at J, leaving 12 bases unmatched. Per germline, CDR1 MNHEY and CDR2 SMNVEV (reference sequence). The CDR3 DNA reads TGTGCCACTAGCGGGCTAGCGGGTGGAACCGGGGAGCTGTTTTTT. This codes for CATSGLAGGTGELFF.

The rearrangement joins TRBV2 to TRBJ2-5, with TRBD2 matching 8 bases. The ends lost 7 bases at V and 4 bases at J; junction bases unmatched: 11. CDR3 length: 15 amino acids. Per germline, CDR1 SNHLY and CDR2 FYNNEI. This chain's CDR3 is CASTQRGLGAETQYF. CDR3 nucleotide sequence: TGTGCCAGCACCCAACGGGGACTAGGGGCAGAGACCCAGTACTTC.

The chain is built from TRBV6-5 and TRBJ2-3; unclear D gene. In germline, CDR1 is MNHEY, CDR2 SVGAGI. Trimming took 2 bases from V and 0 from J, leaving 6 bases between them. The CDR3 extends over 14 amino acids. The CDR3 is CASSYDPSTDTQYF. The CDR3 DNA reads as TGTGCCAGCAGTTACGATCCTAGCACAGATACGCAGTATTTT.

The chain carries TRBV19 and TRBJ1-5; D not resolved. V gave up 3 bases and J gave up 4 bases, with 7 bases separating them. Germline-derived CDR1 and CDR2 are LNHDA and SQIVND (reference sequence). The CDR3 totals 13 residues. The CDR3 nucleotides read TGTGCCAGTAGTATTGCCGAGAATCAGCCCCAGCATTTT. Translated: CASSIAENQPQHF.